Shown below are 30 T cell receptor beta chains from a single sample sequenced in a study of OX40 agonist ivuxolimab in advanced cancers. The method was immunoSEQ multiplex PCR; TCRdb's version includes in-frame clones alone and lacks a portion of them. The sample contains 12,000 to 15,000 clones, approximately 87% of which appear only once. The material sequenced was CD4+ or CD8+ T cells sorted from blood, taken in a trial of the OX40 agonist ivuxolimab. These receptors came from an adult with an advanced solid tumor such as melanoma, head and neck, liver or kidney cancer.

The chain carries TRBV9 and TRBJ1-4; the D gene is possibly TRBD1 (6 bases). From germline, CDR1 is SGDLS and CDR2 YYNGEE. V was shortened by 0 bases and J by 3 bases, with 12 bases between the two germline ends. CDR3 length: 16 residues. The CDR3 coding sequence is TGTGCCAGCAGCGTAGGACAGGACGGGGCTAATGAAAAACTGTTTTTT. Its protein is CASSVGQDGANEKLFF.

This chain links TRBV6-1 with TRBJ1-1; D uncertain. Germline CDR1 reads MNHNS; CDR2 reads SASEGT. This CDR3 has 13 amino acids. V shed 0 bases and J shed 6 bases, with 8 bases lying between them. In nucleotides, the CDR3 is TGTGCCAGCAGTGAAGCATCGCGTTCTGAAGCTTTCTTT. Protein sequence: CASSEASRSEAFF.

The chain uses TRBV7-2 and TRBJ1-3; D unclear. CDR1 and CDR2 (germline): SGHTA, FQGNSA. V lost 5 bases and J lost 0, with 5 bases in between. This CDR3 region has 13 residues. The CDR3 coding sequence is TGTGCCAGCAGCCACAGCTCTGGAAACACCATATATTTT. Protein sequence: CASSHSSGNTIYF.

Turning to this clone: An end of the junction does not agree with germline; a read error may underlie this. The chain joins TRBV6-1 to TRBJ2-7; 9 nucleotides align to TRBD1. CDR3 size: 13 residues. Germline V gene lookup returns CDR1 MNHNS and CDR2 SASEGT. The CDR3 DNA reads as TGTGCCAGCAGCAGACAGGGGGTAAAGCCCGGGGACTTC. This translates into CASSRQGVKPGDF.

This chain uses TRBV7-9 with TRBJ2-5; D uncertain. The J call may not be correct, given that the DNA end is closer to TRBJ2-7. Germline V gene data show CDR1 as SEHNR and CDR2 as FQNEAQ (reference sequence). This CDR3 is built from 13 residues. The CDR3 DNA is TGTGCCAGCAGCGACTCAGCTGGCCACGAGCAGTACTTC. This gives the protein CASSDSAGHEQYF.

The chain links TRBV7-6 to TRBJ1-2; no firm D call. CDR3 length equals 13 residues. The germline V gene encodes CDR1 SGHVS and CDR2 FNYEAQ. V lost 3 bases and J 6 bases, leaving 11 bases between the germline ends. This CDR3 reads CASSFRAGDGYTF. Here the CDR3 DNA reads TGTGCCAGCAGCTTCCGGGCCGGTGATGGCTACACCTTC.

The rearrangement uses TRBV29-1 and TRBJ2-3; weak D call: TRBD1 (5 bases). Germline CDR1 reads SQVTM; CDR2 reads ANQGSEA. The CDR3 sequence is 14 residues long. V lost 5 bases and J lost 3, with 15 bases in between. CDR3 in DNA: TGCAGCGTTATGTCAGGGCCCGGGACAGATACGCAGTATTTT. This gives the protein CSVMSGPGTDTQYF.

This sequence joins TRBV11-2 and TRBJ1-3; 8 nucleotides match TRBD1. This CDR3 is built from 15 residues. With 4 bases clipped from V and 4 bases from J, the junction kept 6 bases outside the gene matches. CDR1 and CDR2 from the germline V gene are SGHAT and FQNNGV. The CDR3, as DNA: TGTGCCAGCAGCTCATGGACAGGGTCGGGAAACACCATATATTTT. It translates to CASSSWTGSGNTIYF.

V and J are TRBV4-2 and TRBJ1-3; D gene unclear. The CDR3 totals 16 residues. V lost 1 base, J lost 2 bases, and 12 bases lay in between. The germline gives CDR1 LGHNA, CDR2 YNFKEQ. The CDR3 sequence is CASSQVSDGPGNTIYF. CDR3 DNA sequence: TGTGCCAGCAGCCAAGTGTCCGATGGGCCTGGAAACACCATATATTTT.

The chain recombines TRBV4-2 with TRBJ2-7, with TRBD1 matching 7 bases. Germline V gene lookup returns CDR1 LGHNA and CDR2 YNFKEQ. This CDR3 has 17 residues. J lost 2 bases, V lost 0 bases, and 10 bases had no gene match. The CDR3 spells CASSQDPRRDRPYEQYF. The DNA for the CDR3 is TGTGCCAGCAGCCAAGATCCCCGCCGGGACAGACCCTACGAGCAGTACTTC.

The sample holds a few counts of this clone. The chain couples TRBV5-6 to TRBJ1-5; D gene uncertain. The CDR3 spans 13 residues. With 3 bases removed from V and 3 bases from J, the gap between germline ends came to 7 bases. Per the germline V gene, CDR1 is SGHDT and CDR2 is YYEEEE. CDR3 coding DNA: TGTGCCAGCAGCTCGTCCATCAATCAGCCCCAGCATTTT. Its protein product is CASSSSINQPQHF.

This clone has a single count. V and J are TRBV4-1 and TRBJ1-5, with D possibly matching TRBD1 (5 bases). Germline V gives CDR1 MGHRA, CDR2 YSYEKL. The ends were cut back, 0 bases at V and 5 bases at J, with 11 bases in the middle. This CDR3 has 15 amino acids. Here the CDR3 DNA reads TGCGCCAGCAGCCAAGAATTGGTCAGGGATCAGCCCCAGCATTTT. It yields the protein CASSQELVRDQPQHF.

On this clone: Other DNA sequences of this sample code for an identical CDR3. V gene TRBV6-5 combines with J gene TRBJ2-7; D remains ambiguous. The CDR3 extends over 13 amino acids. Germline CDR1 MNHEY, CDR2 SVGAGI. Trimming took 4 bases from V and 4 from J, leaving 11 bases between them. CDR3 region: CASSSGPLYEQYF. The CDR3, as DNA: TGTGCCAGCAGTTCGGGTCCTTTATACGAGCAGTACTTC.

The V and J genes are TRBV15 and TRBJ1-5; 8 bases are shared with TRBD1. The CDR3 is 17 amino acids. The V segment lost 5 bases and the J segment 3 bases; nucleotides outside the gene matches: 12. Germline CDR1 and CDR2: LNHNV and YYDKDF (reference sequence). Written as DNA, the CDR3 is TGTGCCACCAGCTCTCGGGACAGGAACAAAAACAATCAGCCCCAGCATTTT. Its translation: CATSSRDRNKNNQPQHF.

This sequence joins TRBV5-6 and TRBJ1-4; TRBD1 agrees at 7 bases. Germline assignment: CDR1 SGHDT and CDR2 YYEEEE. The CDR3 contains 15 residues. V dropped 4 bases and J dropped 13; count of bases not matched to a gene: 16. CDR3 protein: CASSHGRTGLWRLFF. CDR3 sequence (DNA): TGTGCCAGCAGCCACGGGAGGACAGGCCTCTGGAGACTGTTTTTT.

The chain uses TRBV2 and TRBJ2-3; 9 nucleotides align to TRBD2. Germline V gene sequence: CDR1 SNHLY, CDR2 FYNNEI. This CDR3 has 14 residues. The ends lost 5 bases at V and 4 bases at J; junction bases unmatched: 4. CDR3 loop: CASSSGGSSDTQYF. The DNA for the CDR3 is TGTGCCAGCAGTAGCGGGGGGAGCTCAGATACGCAGTATTTT.

The chain combines TRBV5-1 with TRBJ1-1, with 10 bases identical to TRBD1. J lost 0 bases, V lost 3 bases, and 5 bases had no gene match. CDR3 size: 16 residues. CDR1 is SGHRS, CDR2 YFSETQ, per germline. Here the CDR3 reads CASSSGTGVMNTEAFF. The CDR3 coding sequence is TGCGCCAGCAGCTCTGGGACAGGGGTAATGAACACTGAAGCTTTCTTT.

V gene TRBV28 combines with J gene TRBJ2-1, with a tentative D call TRBD1 (7 bases). The CDR3 is made up of 14 amino acids. CDR1 is MDHEN and CDR2 is SYDVKM in the germline V gene. V lost 10 bases and J lost 7, with 20 bases in between. The CDR3 nucleotides are TGTGCCATCAGGGGGGACTTTACCCTAAATGAGCAGTTCTTC. Translation gives CAIRGDFTLNEQFF.

In this sample, this clone turned up a few times. The gene calls are TRBV6-5 and TRBJ1-5; D is uncertain. The CDR3 is made up of 12 amino acids. The germline V and J ends were trimmed by 5 bases and 1 base, with 3 bases remaining between them. In germline, CDR1 is MNHEY, CDR2 SVGAGI. CDR3 loop: CASSDSNQPQHF. The CDR3 DNA sequence: TGTGCCAGCAGTGACAGCAATCAGCCCCAGCATTTT.

This clone was picked up one time. V gene TRBV5-1 combines with J gene TRBJ1-1, with D unclear. This CDR3 spans 15 amino acids. The germline CDR1 and CDR2 sequences are SGHRS and YFSETQ. The V and J ends lost 0 bases and 3 bases respectively, with 12 bases between them. The CDR3 nucleotides are TGCGCCAGCAGCTTGGGAACGGGGTTGGACACTGAAGCTTTCTTT. Translated, it gives CASSLGTGLDTEAFF.

This rearrangement joins TRBV5-1 to TRBJ2-3, with 16 bases matching TRBD2. This CDR3 has 17 amino acids. J gave up 4 bases and V 4 bases, and 6 bases lay outside the gene matches. Germline lookup yields CDR1 SGHRS and CDR2 YFSETQ. The CDR3, as DNA: TGCGCCAGCAGCCCTACCGGGACTAGCGGGGGGGCAGATACGCAGTATTTT. Residues: CASSPTGTSGGADTQYF.

Only a few counts were recorded for this clone. The chain joins TRBV10-3 to TRBJ2-5; D not resolved. The CDR3 loop spans 14 amino acids. CDR1 and CDR2 from the germline V gene are ENHRY and SYGVKD. Trimming stripped 3 bases from V and 2 bases from J, with 10 bases between. The CDR3 loop reads CAISEPGPQETQYF. The DNA of the CDR3 is TGTGCCATCAGTGAACCGGGCCCTCAAGAGACCCAGTACTTC.

Only a few counts were recorded for this clone. V and J are TRBV6-1 and TRBJ1-5, with D tentatively TRBD1 (5 bases). Germline CDR1 and CDR2: MNHNS and SASEGT. The CDR3 is 15 residues long. Trimming left V 3 bases short and J 7 bases short, with 16 bases between. DNA of the CDR3: TGTGCCAGCAGTGACCCTGAGGGGTTCCGACAGCCCCAGCATTTT. Protein sequence: CASSDPEGFRQPQHF.

The chain couples TRBV18 to TRBJ1-5; D remains unclear. V gave up 2 bases and J gave up 5 bases, with 7 bases separating them. Germline V gives CDR1 KGHSH, CDR2 LQKENI. The CDR3 has 13 amino acids. The chain's CDR3 is CASSPSRDQPQHF. Written as DNA, the CDR3 is TGTGCCAGCTCACCATCTAGGGATCAGCCCCAGCATTTT.

This clone was recorded once. The V and J genes are TRBV4-1 and TRBJ2-1; 12 nucleotides line up with TRBD2. This CDR3 comprises 15 residues. V shed 4 bases and J 7 bases; nucleotides not matched to a gene: 5. Germline CDR1 and CDR2: MGHRA and YSYEKL. CDR3 amino acids: CASSPIGLAGNEQFF. CDR3 bases: TGCGCCAGCAGCCCCATAGGACTAGCGGGGAATGAGCAGTTCTTC.

This chain joins TRBV6-5 and TRBJ1-2; no clear D. Trimming took off 10 bases at V and 11 bases at J, with 23 bases between the two ends. This CDR3 has 13 amino acids. The V gene's germline CDR1 is MNHEY and CDR2 SVGAGI. The chain's CDR3 is CATIKTAVPGYTF. The CDR3 DNA sequence: TGTGCCACCATCAAGACGGCCGTACCTGGGTACACCTTC.

The V call is TRBV9, the J call TRBJ2-3, with 8 bases matching TRBD2. The CDR3 has 15 amino acids. V trimming: 3 bases; J trimming: 4 bases; junction bases outside the gene matches: 7. Germline loops: CDR1 SGDLS, CDR2 YYNGEE. CDR3 DNA sequence: TGTGCCAGCAGCGCTGGCGGGGGGCCCCCAGATACGCAGTATTTT. It encodes CASSAGGGPPDTQYF.

This clone was observed a single time. V usage is TRBV2 and J usage is TRBJ1-4; D not resolved. Trimming pared 4 bases from V and 6 bases from J, leaving 9 bases between. The CDR3 has 13 amino acids. The V gene's germline CDR1 is SNHLY and CDR2 FYNNEI. CDR3 coding DNA: TGTGCCAGCAGTGTTACCCAGGATGAAAAACTGTTTTTT. It yields the protein CASSVTQDEKLFF.

The gene calls are TRBV6-5 and TRBJ2-7, with TRBD1 matching 9 bases. The V gene end was trimmed by 2 bases and the J gene end by 6 bases; junction bases not matched to a gene: 5. Germline V gene sequence: CDR1 MNHEY, CDR2 SVGAGI. The CDR3 covers 14 residues. The CDR3 bases are TGTGCCAGCAGTTACCGGGGACAGGGTGGCGAGCAGTACTTC. Translated: CASSYRGQGGEQYF.

The chain is built from TRBV2 and TRBJ2-7; perhaps D is TRBD1 or TRBD2 (5 bases each). The CDR3 totals 12 residues. The V gene lost 8 bases and the J gene lost 4 bases, with 12 bases spanning the gap. The germline CDR1 and CDR2 sequences are SNHLY and FYNNEI. The CDR3: CASLPWGYEQYF. CDR3 DNA sequence: TGTGCCAGCCTGCCGTGGGGGTACGAGCAGTACTTC.